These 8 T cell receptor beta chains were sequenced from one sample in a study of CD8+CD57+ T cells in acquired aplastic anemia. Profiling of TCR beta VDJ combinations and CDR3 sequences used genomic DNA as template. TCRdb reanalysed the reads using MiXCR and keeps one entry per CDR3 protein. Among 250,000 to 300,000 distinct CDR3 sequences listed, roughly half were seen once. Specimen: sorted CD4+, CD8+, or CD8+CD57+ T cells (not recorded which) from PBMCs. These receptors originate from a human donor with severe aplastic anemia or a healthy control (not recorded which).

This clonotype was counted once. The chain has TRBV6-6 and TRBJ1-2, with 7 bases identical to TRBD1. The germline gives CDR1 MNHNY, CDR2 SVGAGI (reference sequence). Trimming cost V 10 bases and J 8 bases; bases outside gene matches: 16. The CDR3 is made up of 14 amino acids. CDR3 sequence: CATRQGSDLGGYTF. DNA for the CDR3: TGTGCCACCAGACAGGGTTCGGACCTGGGGGGCTACACCTTC.

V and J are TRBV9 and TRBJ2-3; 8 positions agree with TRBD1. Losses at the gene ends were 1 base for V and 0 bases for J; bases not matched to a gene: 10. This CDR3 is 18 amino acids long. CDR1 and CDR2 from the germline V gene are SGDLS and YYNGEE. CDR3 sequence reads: CASSVHPPGQASTDTQYF. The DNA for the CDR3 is TGTGCCAGCAGCGTACATCCGCCGGGACAGGCAAGCACAGATACGCAGTATTTT.

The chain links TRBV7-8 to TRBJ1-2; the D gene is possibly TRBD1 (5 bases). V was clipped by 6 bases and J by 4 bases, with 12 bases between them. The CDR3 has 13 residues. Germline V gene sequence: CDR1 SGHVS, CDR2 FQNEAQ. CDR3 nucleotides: TGTGCCAGCAGTTACGGGGACTTCTATGGCTACACCTTC. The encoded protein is CASSYGDFYGYTF.

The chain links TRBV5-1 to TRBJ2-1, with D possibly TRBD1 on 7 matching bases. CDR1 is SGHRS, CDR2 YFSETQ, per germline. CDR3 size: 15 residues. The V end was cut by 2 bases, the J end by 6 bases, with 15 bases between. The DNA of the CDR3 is TGCGCCAGCAGCTTCTTGGAGGGGGCTAGCAATGAGCAGTTCTTC. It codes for CASSFLEGASNEQFF.

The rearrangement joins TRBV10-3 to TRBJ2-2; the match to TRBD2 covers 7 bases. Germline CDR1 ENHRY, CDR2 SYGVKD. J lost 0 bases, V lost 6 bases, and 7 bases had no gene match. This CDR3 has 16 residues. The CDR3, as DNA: TGTGCCATCAGGACCTCACGGGGGGCGAACACCGGGGAGCTGTTTTTT. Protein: CAIRTSRGANTGELFF.

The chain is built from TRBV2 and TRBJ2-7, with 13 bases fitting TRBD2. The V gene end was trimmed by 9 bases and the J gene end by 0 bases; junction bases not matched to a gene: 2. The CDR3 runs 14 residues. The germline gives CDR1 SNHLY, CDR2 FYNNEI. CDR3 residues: CASGTSGASYEQYF. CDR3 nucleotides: TGTGCCAGTGGGACTAGCGGGGCCTCCTACGAGCAGTACTTC.

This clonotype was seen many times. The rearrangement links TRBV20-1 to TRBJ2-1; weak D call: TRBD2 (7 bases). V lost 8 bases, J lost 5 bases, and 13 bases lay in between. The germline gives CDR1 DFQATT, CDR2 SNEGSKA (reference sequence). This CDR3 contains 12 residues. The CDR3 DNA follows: TGCAGTTGGGCGGGGGCAGACAATGAGCAGTTCTTC. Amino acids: CSWAGADNEQFF.

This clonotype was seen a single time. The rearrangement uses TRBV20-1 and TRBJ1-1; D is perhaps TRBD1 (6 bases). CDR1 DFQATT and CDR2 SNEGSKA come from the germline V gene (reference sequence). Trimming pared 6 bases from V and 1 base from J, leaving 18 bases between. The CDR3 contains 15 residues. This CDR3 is CSARGPHKTNTEAFF. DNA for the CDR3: TGCAGTGCCAGGGGCCCACATAAGACGAACACTGAAGCTTTCTTT.